This T cell receptor beta chain was obtained from a study of control samples from healthy donors and cancer patients. The protocol was immunoSEQ multiplex PCR, while the TCRdb copy is restricted to in-frame clones and leaves out a portion. Here the sample spans some 130,000 clones, 90% being singletons. Trimming removed 8 bases at V and 0 bases at J, with 22 bases between. Germline CDR1 and CDR2: LNHNV and YYDKDF (reference sequence). This CDR3 region has 17 residues. Sequencing input: blood. The chain uses TRBV15 and TRBJ1-1; D may be TRBD1 (6 bases). This clonotype originated in a middle-aged man in good health. The CDR3 sequence: CATLRGTWGGLNTEAFF. CDR3 DNA: TGTGCCACCCTACGAGGAACGTGGGGGGGCCTGAACACTGAAGCTTTCTTT.